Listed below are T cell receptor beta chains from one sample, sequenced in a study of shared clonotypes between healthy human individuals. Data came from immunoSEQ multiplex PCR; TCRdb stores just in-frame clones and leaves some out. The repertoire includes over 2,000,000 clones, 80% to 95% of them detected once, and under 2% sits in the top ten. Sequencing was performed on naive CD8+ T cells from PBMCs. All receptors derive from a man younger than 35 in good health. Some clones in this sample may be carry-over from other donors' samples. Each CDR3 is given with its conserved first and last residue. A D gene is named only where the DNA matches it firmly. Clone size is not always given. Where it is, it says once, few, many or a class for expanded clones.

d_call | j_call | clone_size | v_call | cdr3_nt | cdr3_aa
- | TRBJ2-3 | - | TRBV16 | TGTGCCAGCAGCCCCGGTGGTAGCAAGGATACGCAGTATTTT | CASSPGGSKDTQYF
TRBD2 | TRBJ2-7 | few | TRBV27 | TGTGCCAGCAGCTGGACTAGCGGATACGAGCAGTACTTC | CASSWTSGYEQYF
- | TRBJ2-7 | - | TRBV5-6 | TGTGCCAGCAGCTTCCTACAGGATCACTACGAGCAGTACTTC | CASSFLQDHYEQYF
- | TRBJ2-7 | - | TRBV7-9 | TGTGCCAGCAGCCCTCGTTTTGGGGCGGAGGCGACCTACGAGCAGTACTTC | CASSPRFGAEATYEQYF
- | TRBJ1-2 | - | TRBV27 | TGTGCCAGCAGTTCGGGATTCGGACGGCCGGGCTATGGCTACACCTTC | CASSSGFGRPGYGYTF
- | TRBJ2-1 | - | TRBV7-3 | TGTGCCAGCTCCCCGGGACACGGCGCCTACAATGAGCAGTTCTTC | CASSPGHGAYNEQFF
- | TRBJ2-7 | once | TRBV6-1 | TGTGCCAGCAGCACCGGGGCCGGCAGCGAGCAGTACTTC | CASSTGAGSEQYF
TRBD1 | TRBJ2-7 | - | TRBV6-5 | TGTGCCAGCAGTTACTTTGTGGGACAGACCTACGAGCAGTACTTC | CASSYFVGQTYEQYF
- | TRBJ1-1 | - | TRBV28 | TGTGCCAGCAGCCTTCGTCTCGGGGGCAAGAACACTGAAGCTTTCTTT | CASSLRLGGKNTEAFF
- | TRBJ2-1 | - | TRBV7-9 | TGTGCCAGCAGCTTCCCCGGAGCGGGCTACAATGAGCAGTTCTTC | CASSFPGAGYNEQFF
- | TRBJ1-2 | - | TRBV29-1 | TGCAGCGTTGATGACTGGGGGCGAGGCTACACCTTC | CSVDDWGRGYTF
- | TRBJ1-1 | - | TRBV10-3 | TGTGCCATCAGTAGACAGAACACTGAAGCTTTCTTT | CAISRQNTEAFF
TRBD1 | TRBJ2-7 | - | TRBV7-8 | TGTGCCAGCAGCTTAGCGCCTACAGGGGGCGCGTACGAGCAGTACTTC | CASSLAPTGGAYEQYF
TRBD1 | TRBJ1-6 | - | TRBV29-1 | TGCAGCGTTGAATATCCATCGGGACAGGGGACTACCCTCCACTTT | CSVEYPSGQGTTLHF
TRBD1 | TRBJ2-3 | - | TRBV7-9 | TGTGCCAGCAGCTTAGCGGGACAGGGGGTGGATACGCAGTATTTT | CASSLAGQGVDTQYF
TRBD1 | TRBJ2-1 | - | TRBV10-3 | TGTGCCATCAGTTTAGCCCGGGACAGAGCCTACAATGAGCAGTTCTTC | CAISLARDRAYNEQFF
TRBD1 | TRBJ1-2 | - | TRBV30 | TGTGCCTGGAGATCACAGGGGGCCAATGGCTACACCTTC | CAWRSQGANGYTF
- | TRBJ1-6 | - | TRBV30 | TGTGCCTGGATATCTGGGTATAATTCACCCCTCCACTTT | CAWISGYNSPLHF
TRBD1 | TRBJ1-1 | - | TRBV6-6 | TGTGCCAGCACGGAGACAGGGGCGAACACTGAAGCTTTCTTT | CASTETGANTEAFF
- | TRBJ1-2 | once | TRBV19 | TGTGCCAGTCAAAGGGACCTCTCGGTTCGTGGCTACACCTTC | CASQRDLSVRGYTF
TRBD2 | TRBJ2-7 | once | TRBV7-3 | TGTGCCAGCAGCTGGGCGGGAGCTGTCTACGAGCAGTACTTC | CASSWAGAVYEQYF
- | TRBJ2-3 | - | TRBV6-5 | TGTGCCAGCAGTTACCACAGGGACCCAGATACGCAGTATTTT | CASSYHRDPDTQYF
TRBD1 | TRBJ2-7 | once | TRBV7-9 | TGTGCCAGCAGCTCGACAGGGGGTTATGCGTTCGAGCAGTACTTC | CASSSTGGYAFEQYF
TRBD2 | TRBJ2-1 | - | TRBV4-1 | TGCGCCAGCAGCCCAGGGACTAGCGGGATAGTCAATGAGCAGTTCTTC | CASSPGTSGIVNEQFF
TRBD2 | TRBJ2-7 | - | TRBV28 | TGTGCCAGCAGTGTGTCCCTTAGCGGGAGCTCCTACGAGCAGTACTTC | CASSVSLSGSSYEQYF
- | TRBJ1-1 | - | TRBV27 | TGTGCCAGCAGTTTTCTGACCGGTAACACTGAAGCTTTCTTT | CASSFLTGNTEAFF
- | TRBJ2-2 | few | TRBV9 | TGTGCCAGCAGCGCCGCGAACACCGGGGAGCTGTTTTTT | CASSAANTGELFF
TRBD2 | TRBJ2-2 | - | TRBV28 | TGTGCCAGCAGTTCCCTTACCGGGACTAGCGGGAACGCGAACACCGGGGAGCTGTTTTTT | CASSSLTGTSGNANTGELFF
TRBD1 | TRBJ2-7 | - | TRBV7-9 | TGTGCCAGCAACGGAGACAGGGCCGACGAGCAGTACTTC | CASNGDRADEQYF
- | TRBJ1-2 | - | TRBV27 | TGTGCCACCCGGGGGGCGCCCTATGGCTACACCTTC | CATRGAPYGYTF
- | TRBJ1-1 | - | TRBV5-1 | TGCGCCAGCACCATTTGGGGGCGGGGAACTGAAGCTTTCTTT | CASTIWGRGTEAFF
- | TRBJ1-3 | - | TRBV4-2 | TGTGCCAGCAGCCAAGGTCCTGGCCTCTCTGGAAACACCATATATTTT | CASSQGPGLSGNTIYF
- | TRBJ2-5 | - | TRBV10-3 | TGTGCCATCAGTGATTTGGGGGCGCGAGAGACCCAGTACTTC | CAISDLGARETQYF
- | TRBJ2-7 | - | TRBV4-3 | TGCGCCAGCAGCGAACGAAATGTGGGTAGCCACGAGCAGTACTTC | CASSERNVGSHEQYF
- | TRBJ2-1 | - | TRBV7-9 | TGTGCCAGCAGCCCTTTTCGGCCCTCTAATGAGCAGTTCTTC | CASSPFRPSNEQFF
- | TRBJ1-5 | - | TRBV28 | TGTGCCAGCACCTCCCACTCAGGAGGGATTTATCAGCCCCAGCATTTT | CASTSHSGGIYQPQHF
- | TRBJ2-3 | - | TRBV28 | TGTGCCAGCAGCGCCACCTCGGAGGAAAGGCAGTATTTT | CASSATSEERQYF
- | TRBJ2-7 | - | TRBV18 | TGTGCCAGCTCCCCGCTCGGGACGGCTTCCTCCTACGAGCAGTACTTC | CASSPLGTASSYEQYF
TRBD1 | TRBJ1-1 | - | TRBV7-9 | TGTGCCAGCAGCTTCCCACAGGGGGCCACCACTGAAGCTTTCTTT | CASSFPQGATTEAFF
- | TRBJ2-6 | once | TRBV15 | TGTGCCACCAGCAGAACAAAGACAGGATTCCTTTCTGGGGCCAACGTCCTGACTTTC | CATSRTKTGFLSGANVLTF
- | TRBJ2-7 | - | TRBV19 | TGTGCCAGTAGTATAGGACTCAGAGGGGGGCCCTACGAGCAGTACTTC | CASSIGLRGGPYEQYF
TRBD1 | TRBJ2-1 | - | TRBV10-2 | TGCGCCAGCAACGAGCCGGGACAGGGGGTATCCTATGAGCAGTTCTTC | CASNEPGQGVSYEQFF
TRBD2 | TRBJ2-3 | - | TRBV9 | TGTGCCAGCAGCCCGGGGGGACTAGCGGTCACAGATACGCAGTATTTT | CASSPGGLAVTDTQYF
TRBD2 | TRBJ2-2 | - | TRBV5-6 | TGTGCCAGCAGCCCTACGCGGACTAGCGGGACCGGGGAGCTGTTTTTT | CASSPTRTSGTGELFF
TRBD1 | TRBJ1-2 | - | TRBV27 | TGTGCCAGCAGTTTATCTGGACAGGGTTTTCTCTATGGCTACACCTTC | CASSLSGQGFLYGYTF
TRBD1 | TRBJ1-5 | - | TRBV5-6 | TGTGCCAGCAGCTGGATGGGACAGGACAATCAGCCCCAGCATTTT | CASSWMGQDNQPQHF
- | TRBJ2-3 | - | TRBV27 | TGTGCCAGCAGTTTATACGCTGAGGGGATCCCCAGCACAGATACGCAGTATTTT | CASSLYAEGIPSTDTQYF
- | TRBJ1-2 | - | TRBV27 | TGTGCCAGCAGTTCCTATCCGGGACCGAACTATGGCTACACCTTC | CASSSYPGPNYGYTF
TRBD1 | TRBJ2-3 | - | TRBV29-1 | TGCAGCGTTCACAGGGGGCGGCTCACAGATACGCAGTATTTT | CSVHRGRLTDTQYF